These T cell receptor beta chains were read from a single sample in a study of response to subunit inactivated influenza vaccine. Using its own MiXCR run on the RT-PCR reads, TCRdb lists one record per CDR3 protein. In the table there are 650,000 to 800,000 distinct CDR3 sequences, about 15% of which are singletons. The specimen comprised PBMCs from blood, sampled 14 to 15 days before vaccination. The source is a man aged 45-60 years who received an inactivated influenza vaccine. CDR3s include the opening cysteine and the closing phenylalanine or tryptophan. A D gene is named only where the DNA matches it firmly. Clone size is given for some rows only: seen once, a few or many times, or a class if the clone is expanded.

d_gene	j_gene	v_gene	abundance	CDR3aa	CDR3nt
TRBD1	TRBJ1-3	TRBV4-1	NA	CASSQEGRGHGNTIYF	TGCGCCAGCAGCCAAGAGGGCAGGGGGCATGGAAACACCATATATTTT
TRBD2	TRBJ2-7	TRBV27	many	CASSPGLAGEQYF	TGTGCCAGCAGTCCCGGACTAGCCGGCGAGCAGTACTTC
TRBD1	TRBJ2-7	TRBV3-1	many	CASSLRQGAEQYF	TGTGCCAGCAGCCTCCGACAGGGTGCCGAGCAGTACTTC
TRBD1	TRBJ1-4	TRBV29-1	few	CSVAETGGETAEKLFF	TGCAGCGTTGCCGAGACAGGGGGAGAAACTGCTGAAAAACTGTTTTTT
NA	TRBJ2-7	TRBV4-2	NA	CASSQDQALYEQYF	TGTGCCAGCAGCCAAGATCAGGCACTCTACGAGCAGTACTTC
NA	TRBJ2-6	TRBV20-1	NA	CSARARGRGYSGANVLTF	TGCAGTGCTAGAGCCCGCGGCAGGGGCTACTCTGGGGCCAACGTCCTGACTTTC
NA	TRBJ2-3	TRBV3-1	NA	CARSQAIVPQYF	TGTGCCAGAAGCCAAGCAATAGTACCGCAGTATTTT
TRBD1	TRBJ2-3	TRBV10-3	few	CAITKDRGNTQYF	TGTGCCATCACCAAGGACAGGGGTAATACGCAGTATTTT
NA	TRBJ2-5	TRBV20-1	NA	CSARIWEKETQYF	TGCAGTGCTAGGATCTGGGAGAAAGAGACCCAGTACTTC
NA	TRBJ1-5	TRBV10-3	few	CAISESTPGRQPQHF	TGTGCCATCAGTGAGTCGACGCCGGGTAGGCAGCCCCAGCATTTT
TRBD2	TRBJ2-2	TRBV6-4	few	CASSDRLAENTGELFF	TGTGCCAGCAGTGACCGACTAGCGGAGAACACCGGGGAGCTGTTTTTT
TRBD1	TRBJ2-7	TRBV5-6	few	CASSFLPGQGNAQYF	TGTGCCAGCAGCTTTCTGCCGGGACAGGGGAACGCTCAGTACTTC
TRBD1	TRBJ1-5	TRBV20-1	NA	CSATRQGQPQHF	TGCAGTGCTACAAGACAGGGTCAGCCCCAGCATTTT
TRBD2	TRBJ2-1	TRBV29-1	few	CSTSTSGREQFF	TGCAGCACCTCGACTAGCGGGAGAGAGCAGTTCTTC
TRBD1	TRBJ2-5	TRBV28	few	CASSSGQGVLETQYF	TGTGCCAGCAGTTCGGGACAGGGGGTTTTAGAGACCCAGTACTTC
NA	TRBJ2-4	TRBV5-1	many	CASSLNPQGALAKNIQYF	TGCGCCAGCAGCCTAAACCCACAGGGTGCTCTAGCCAAAAACATTCAGTACTTC
TRBD2	TRBJ2-3	TRBV4-1	NA	CASSQAGGADTQYF	TGCGCCAGCAGCCAAGCGGGGGGGGCAGATACGCAGTATTTT
TRBD1	TRBJ2-1	TRBV12-3/TRBV12-4	once	CASCPLARTGGPYNEQFF	TGTGCCAGCTGTCCGCTTGCCCGGACAGGGGGCCCGTACAATGAGCAGTTCTTC
NA	TRBJ1-2	TRBV5-1	NA	CASSTDYGYTF	TGCGCCAGTTCGACAGATTATGGCTACACCTTC
NA	TRBJ1-2	TRBV18	NA	CASSPPNGAKCTF	TGTGCCAGCTCACCGCCTAATGGAGCCAAGTGCACCTTC
NA	TRBJ2-1	TRBV12-3/TRBV12-4	medium-sized	CASSLGGGAPNEQFF	TGTGCCAGCAGTTTAGGGGGTGGGGCCCCCAATGAGCAGTTCTTC
TRBD1	TRBJ1-4	TRBV12-3/TRBV12-4	few	CASSSRTGGTEKLFF	TGTGCCAGCAGTTCTAGGACAGGGGGAACCGAAAAACTGTTTTTT
NA	TRBJ1-1	TRBV20-1	few	CSASKGGAMNTEAFF	TGCAGTGCTAGCAAGGGGGGGGCCATGAACACTGAAGCTTTCTTT
TRBD2	TRBJ2-3	TRBV5-1	few	CASSLSGGARGTDTQYF	TGCGCCAGCAGCTTGAGCGGGGGGGCTCGGGGCACAGATACGCAGTATTTT
NA	TRBJ2-1	TRBV18	NA	CASSGGGGEQFF	TGTGCCAGCTCAGGCGGGGGCGGTGAGCAGTTCTTC
NA	TRBJ1-1	TRBV6-6	NA	CASSYPRNTEAFF	TGTGCCAGCAGTTACCCGCGCAACACTGAAGCTTTCTTT
NA	TRBJ2-5	TRBV29-1	NA	CSVGQGGPEETQYF	TGCAGCGTTGGACAGGGAGGACCTGAAGAGACCCAGTACTTC
TRBD1	TRBJ2-5	TRBV4-1	few	CASSQDPDRGKTQYF	TGCGCCAGCAGCCAAGATCCGGACAGGGGAAAGACCCAGTACTTC
NA	TRBJ2-3	TRBV28	few	CASSSKVDTQYF	TGTGCCAGCAGTTCGAAGGTGGATACGCAGTATTTT
NA	TRBJ2-3	TRBV7-8	NA	CASSSPKRDSTDTQYF	TGTGCCAGCAGCTCGCCTAAAAGGGATAGCACAGATACGCAGTATTTT
TRBD2	TRBJ2-3	TRBV28	few	CASRRREGLADTQYF	TGTGCCAGCAGGCGGCGGGAGGGTCTGGCAGATACGCAGTATTTT
NA	TRBJ2-6	TRBV18	few	CASSPSRLSGANVLTF	TGTGCCAGCTCACCAAGCCGGTTATCTGGGGCCAACGTCCTGACTTTC
NA	TRBJ2-5	TRBV18	NA	CASSPWTHKETQYF	TGTGCCAGCTCACCGTGGACACATAAAGAGACCCAGTACTTC